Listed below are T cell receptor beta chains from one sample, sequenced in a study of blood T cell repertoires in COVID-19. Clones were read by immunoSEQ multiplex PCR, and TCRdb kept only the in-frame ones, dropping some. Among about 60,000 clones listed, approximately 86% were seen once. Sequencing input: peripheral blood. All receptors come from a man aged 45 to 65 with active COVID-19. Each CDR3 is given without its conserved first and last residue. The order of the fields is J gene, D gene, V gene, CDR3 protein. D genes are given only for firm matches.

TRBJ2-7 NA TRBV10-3 AIGNLAGGTSGEQY
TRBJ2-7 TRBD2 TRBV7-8 ASSLRQGRTSGGISVRQY
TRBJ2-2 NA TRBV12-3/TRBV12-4 ASSPTEIGELF
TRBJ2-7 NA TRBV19 ASSIGPGVYEQY
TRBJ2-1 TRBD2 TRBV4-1 ASSQPGRGGEQF
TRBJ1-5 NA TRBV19 ASSIGPGRQPQH
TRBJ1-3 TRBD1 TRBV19 ASSTYPDRISGNTIY
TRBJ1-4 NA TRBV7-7 ASARATNEKLF
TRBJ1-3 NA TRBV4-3 ASSQSSGYSGNTIY
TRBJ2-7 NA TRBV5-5 ASSAQGGGDEQY
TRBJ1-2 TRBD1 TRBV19 ASSPRTGGLYGYT
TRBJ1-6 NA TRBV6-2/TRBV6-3 ASSYRSALGYNSPLH
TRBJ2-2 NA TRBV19 ASAKGQDTGELF
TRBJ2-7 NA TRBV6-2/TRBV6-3 ASSWDFPGEQY
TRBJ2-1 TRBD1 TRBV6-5 ASSFQGAGNEQF
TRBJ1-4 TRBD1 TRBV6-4 ASETGPPTNEKLF
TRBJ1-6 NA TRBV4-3 ASSQENSIGSSPLH
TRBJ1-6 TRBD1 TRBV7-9 ASRSGTGEDSPLH
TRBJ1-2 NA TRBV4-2 ASSLKGGVSGGYT
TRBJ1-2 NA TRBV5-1 ASSLWGQTTMGYT
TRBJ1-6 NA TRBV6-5 ASSYRRGGISPLH
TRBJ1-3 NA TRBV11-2 ASSFQYSPTGNTIY
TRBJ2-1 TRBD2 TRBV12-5 ASGPRTSGGTPSSYNEQF
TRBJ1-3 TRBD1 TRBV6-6 ASGTGGNTIY
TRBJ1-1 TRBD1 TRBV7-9 ASSLGGTALVEAF
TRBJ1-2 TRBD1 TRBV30 AWSTGGTYGYT
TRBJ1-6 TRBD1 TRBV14 ASSQVGDRSPLH
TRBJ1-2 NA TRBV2 ASFQTVAYGYT
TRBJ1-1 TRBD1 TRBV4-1 ASREKQGRTEAF
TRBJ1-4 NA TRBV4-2 ASSQGGSEEEKLF
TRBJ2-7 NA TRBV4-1 ASSQTRTGGAYEQY
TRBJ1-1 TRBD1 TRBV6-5 ASNSGTGLGTEAF
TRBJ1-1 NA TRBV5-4 ASSREGGRVEAF
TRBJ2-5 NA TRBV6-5 ASRRGETQY
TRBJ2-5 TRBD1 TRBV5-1 ASSLAWGQQETQY
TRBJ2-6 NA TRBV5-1 ATTRGIATSGANVLT
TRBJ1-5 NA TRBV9 ASSVDPGFGNQPQH
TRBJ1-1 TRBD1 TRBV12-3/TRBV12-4 ASSSFRGLEAF
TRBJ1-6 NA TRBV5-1 ASSLESGALILPLH
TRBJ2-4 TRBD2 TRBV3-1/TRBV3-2 ASSQWTSGDIQY
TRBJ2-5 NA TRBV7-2 ASSTSRGSGETQY
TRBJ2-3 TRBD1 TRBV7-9 ASSPRGPDTQY
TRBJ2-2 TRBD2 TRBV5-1 ASSLIPSGVTGELF
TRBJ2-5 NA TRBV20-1 SARVANTQY
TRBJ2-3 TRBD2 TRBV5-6 ASSEGGRVQDTQY
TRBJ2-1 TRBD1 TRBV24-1 ATSDSEQGVGNEQF
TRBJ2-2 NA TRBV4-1 ASSPPAGELF
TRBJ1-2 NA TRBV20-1 SAQDSYGYT